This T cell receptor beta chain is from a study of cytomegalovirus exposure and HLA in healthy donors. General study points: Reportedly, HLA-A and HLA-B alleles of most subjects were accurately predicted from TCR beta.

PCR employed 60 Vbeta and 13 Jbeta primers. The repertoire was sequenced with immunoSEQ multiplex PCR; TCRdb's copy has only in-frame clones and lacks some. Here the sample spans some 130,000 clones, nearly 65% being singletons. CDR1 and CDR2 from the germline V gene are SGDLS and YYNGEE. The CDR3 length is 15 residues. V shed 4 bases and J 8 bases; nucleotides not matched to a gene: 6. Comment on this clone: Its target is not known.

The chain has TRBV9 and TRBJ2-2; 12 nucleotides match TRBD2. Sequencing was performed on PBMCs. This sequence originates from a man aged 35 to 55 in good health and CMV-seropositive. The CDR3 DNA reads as TGTGCCAGCAGCCCTAGCGGGGGGGCCCCGGGGGAGCTGTTTTTT. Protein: CASSPSGGAPGELFF.